What follows are 5 T cell receptor beta chains derived from one specimen sequenced in a study of TIL therapy for anti-PD-1-resistant metastatic lung cancer. Time point specified: pre-treatment sample, taken before nivolumab and TIL therapy. The immunoSEQ assay was v3. The protocol was immunoSEQ multiplex PCR, while the TCRdb copy is restricted to in-frame clones and leaves out a portion. The repertoire holds about 16,000 clones, with 74% as singletons. The specimen comprised blood, sampled at baseline. The receptors were gathered from a person aged 25-79 years with non-small cell lung cancer.

The CDR3 loop reads CASSLSEGPDTQYF. The DNA of the CDR3 is TGTGCCAGCAGCTTGTCGGAAGGGCCAGATACGCAGTATTTT. V gene TRBV5-4 combines with J gene TRBJ2-3, with D hard to call. V lost 1 base and J 4 bases, leaving 10 bases between the germline ends. This CDR3 region has 14 residues. Germline loops: CDR1 SGHNT, CDR2 YYREEE (reference sequence).

This clone has more than one count but fewer than ten. This rearrangement joins TRBV6-5 to TRBJ1-6; 8 nucleotides line up with TRBD1. The CDR3 totals 15 residues. CDR1 is MNHEY, CDR2 SVGAGI, per germline. With V trimmed by 2 bases and J by 8 bases, 5 bases remained unmatched. CDR3 region: CASSYGAGGDSPLHF. CDR3 in DNA: TGTGCCAGCAGTTACGGGGCAGGGGGCGATTCACCCCTCCACTTT.

This rearrangement joins TRBV5-6 to TRBJ2-5; D is unclear. The V gene's germline CDR1 is SGHDT and CDR2 YYEEEE. The V gene lost 1 base and the J gene lost 1 base, with 5 bases spanning the gap. The CDR3 is made up of 13 amino acids. The CDR3 loop reads CASSLFVQETQYF. CDR3 sequence (DNA): TGTGCCAGCAGCTTGTTCGTCCAAGAGACCCAGTACTTC.

The chain couples TRBV5-1 to TRBJ1-2; no firm D call. CDR3 length equals 14 residues. Germline V gives CDR1 SGHRS, CDR2 YFSETQ. Trimming cost V 0 bases and J 6 bases, with 12 bases left between them. The CDR3 sequence is CASSLDGDGDGYTF. In DNA, the CDR3 is TGCGCCAGCAGCTTGGACGGGGATGGCGATGGCTACACCTTC.

J is TRBJ2-1 and V is TRBV7-7, with D maybe TRBD2 (5 bases). Germline CDR1 is SSHAT and CDR2 is FNYEAQ (reference sequence). The CDR3 loop spans 13 amino acids. Trimming pared 5 bases from V and 6 bases from J, leaving 11 bases between. CDR3 nucleotide sequence: TGTGCCAGCAGCCTCGGTAGCGTCAATGAGCAGTTCTTC. Translated, it gives CASSLGSVNEQFF.